The 18 T cell receptor beta chains below all came from one sample that was sequenced in a study of cytomegalovirus exposure and HLA in healthy donors. The PCR employed 60 Vbeta primers together with 13 Jbeta primers. Sequencing was performed with immunoSEQ multiplex PCR; in TCRdb, only in-frame clones are kept and a portion is missing. The sample records about 55,000 clones, approximately 80% being singletons. The specimen was PBMCs. The receptors were gathered from a female donor in good health and CMV-seronegative.

The chain joins TRBV19 to TRBJ1-2; D ambiguous. Germline CDR1 is LNHDA and CDR2 is SQIVND (reference sequence). CDR3 length equals 12 residues. V was trimmed by 7 bases and J by 0 bases, leaving 6 bases between them. The CDR3 here is CASISSNYGYTF. CDR3 in DNA: TGTGCCAGTATCTCGTCTAACTATGGCTACACCTTC.

The V call is TRBV4-2, the J call TRBJ2-3; D perhaps matches TRBD2 (7 bases). The germline V gene has CDR1 LGHNA and CDR2 YNFKEQ. The CDR3 is 16 amino acids. With 0 bases removed from V and 2 bases from J, the gap between germline ends came to 12 bases. CDR3 nucleotide sequence: TGTGCCAGCAGCCAAGAGGGAGGGGGGGCCACAGATACGCAGTATTTT. It translates to CASSQEGGGATDTQYF.

The CDR3 protein is CASRTYEQYF. CDR3 nucleotide sequence: TGTGCCAGCCGTACCTACGAGCAGTACTTC. J is TRBJ2-7 and V is TRBV6-1; no clear D. Germline lookup yields CDR1 MNHNS and CDR2 SASEGT. CDR3 length equals 10 residues. The germline V and J ends were trimmed by 8 bases and 2 bases, with 4 bases remaining between them.

As for this clone: This sample includes further DNA sequences coding for the same CDR3. The J gene is TRBJ2-3, the V gene TRBV4-2; TRBD2 might be the D (6 bases). CDR1 is LGHNA and CDR2 is YNFKEQ in the germline V gene. The CDR3 contains 15 residues. The V end lost 2 bases, the J end lost 2 bases, and 11 bases lay between the germline ends. The CDR3 sequence is CASSQLLASTDTQYF. The CDR3 coding sequence is TGTGCCAGCAGCCAACTACTAGCTTCCACAGATACGCAGTATTTT.

There are a few counts of this clone. The V call is TRBV15, the J call TRBJ2-1; D not resolved. The V and J ends lost 0 bases and 5 bases respectively, with 5 bases between them. In germline, CDR1 is LNHNV, CDR2 YYDKDF (reference sequence). The CDR3 covers 13 residues. CDR3 DNA: TGTGCCACCAGCAGAGATCTCCACAATGAGCAGTTCTTC. Its protein is CATSRDLHNEQFF.

This clone has a handful of counts. The chain uses TRBV6-1 and TRBJ1-1; D remains unclear. Germline CDR1 and CDR2: MNHNS and SASEGT. V gave up 6 bases and J gave up 1 base, with 12 bases separating them. The CDR3 spans 14 residues. The chain's CDR3 is CASRVSTRNTEAFF. The CDR3 DNA is TGTGCCAGCAGGGTATCGACTCGGAACACTGAAGCTTTCTTT.

V and J are TRBV6-5 and TRBJ2-7; 9 positions match TRBD1. The CDR3 totals 15 residues. CDR1 MNHEY and CDR2 SVGAGI come from the germline V gene. Trimming removed 2 bases from V and 2 bases from J; junction bases left unmatched: 4. The CDR3 here is CASSYQTGGAYEQYF. The DNA for the CDR3 is TGTGCCAGCAGTTACCAGACAGGGGGAGCCTACGAGCAGTACTTC.

The chain couples TRBV7-2 to TRBJ1-6, with 9 bases identical to TRBD1. The CDR3 sequence is 15 residues long. Germline V gives CDR1 SGHTA, CDR2 FQGNSA. Trimming at V came to 5 bases and at J to 6 bases, leaving 5 bases not matched to a gene. The CDR3 region is CASSASGQGNSPLHF. Here the CDR3 DNA reads TGTGCCAGCAGCGCATCGGGACAGGGTAATTCACCCCTCCACTTT.

The J gene is TRBJ1-1, the V gene TRBV19, with D hard to call. From germline, CDR1 is LNHDA and CDR2 SQIVND (reference sequence). The CDR3 covers 14 residues. Trimming took off 0 bases at V and 1 base at J, with 6 bases between the two ends. CDR3 sequence: CASSIDRRNTEAFF. For the CDR3, the DNA is TGTGCCAGTAGTATAGATCGGAGGAACACTGAAGCTTTCTTT. The whole variable domain, filled in from reference TRBV19 and TRBJ1-1, reads DGGITQSPKYLFRKEGQNVTLSCEQNLNHDAMYWYRQDPGQGLRLIYYSQIVNDFQKGDIAEGYSVSREKKESFPLTVTSAQKNPTAFYLCASSIDRRNTEAFFGQGTRLTVV.

There are a few counts of this clone. The chain carries TRBV9 and TRBJ2-2; perhaps TRBD2 as D (5 bases). V lost 0 bases, J lost 6 bases, and 15 bases lay in between. Germline CDR1 and CDR2: SGDLS and YYNGEE. The CDR3 loop spans 16 amino acids. CDR3 nucleotide sequence: TGTGCCAGCAGCGTAGTTAGCGCCCCTACCCCCGGGGAGCTGTTTTTT. Translation: CASSVVSAPTPGELFF.

The chain links TRBV6-5 to TRBJ1-3; TRBD1 agrees at 7 bases. With V trimmed by 6 bases and J by 4 bases, 6 bases remained unmatched. CDR3 size: 14 residues. Per germline, CDR1 MNHEY and CDR2 SVGAGI. In nucleotides, the CDR3 is TGTGCCAGCAGATTAGACAGGGTAGGAAACACCATATATTTT. It translates to CASRLDRVGNTIYF.

The V call is TRBV6-5, the J call TRBJ2-7; TRBD1 matches at 7 bases. V shed 4 bases, J shed 8 bases, and the junction held 11 bases outside the gene matches. This CDR3 has 14 residues. CDR1 is MNHEY, CDR2 SVGAGI, per germline. CDR3 sequence (DNA): TGTGCCAGCAGTTCCTATGACAGGGTTCCTAAGCAGTACTTC. It specifies CASSSYDRVPKQYF.

V usage is TRBV6-4 and J usage is TRBJ2-3; D may be TRBD2 (5 bases). CDR1 is MRHNA and CDR2 is SNTAGT in the germline V gene. Trimming removed 5 bases at V and 0 bases at J, with 12 bases between. The CDR3 is 15 amino acids. As DNA, the CDR3 is TGTGCCAGCAGTAAAGGACTCGCTAGCACAGATACGCAGTATTTT. Translated, it gives CASSKGLASTDTQYF.

The chain has TRBV9 and TRBJ1-3; D is possibly TRBD1 (5 bases). This CDR3 is built from 16 residues. Germline V gene data show CDR1 as SGDLS and CDR2 as YYNGEE. V lost 4 bases, J lost 0 bases, and 14 bases lay in between. Here the CDR3 reads CASSPRTKTSGNTIYF. CDR3 in DNA: TGTGCCAGCAGCCCCCGGACAAAAACCTCTGGAAACACCATATATTTT.

V gene TRBV5-1 combines with J gene TRBJ2-5; perhaps TRBD2 as D (6 bases). TRBJ2-7 explains the end of the DNA better; the J call may be wrong. CDR3 size: 10 residues. Per the germline V gene, CDR1 is SGHRS and CDR2 is YFSETQ. This CDR3 is CANKRAEQYF. CDR3 nucleotides: TGCGCCAACAAGCGGGCCGAGCAGTACTTC.

The V call is TRBV29-1, the J call TRBJ1-5, with TRBD1 as a possible D gene (6 bases). The CDR3 consists of 13 residues. CDR1 and CDR2 from the germline V gene are SQVTM and ANQGSEA. V was clipped by 7 bases and J by 10 bases, with 20 bases between them. CDR3 residues: CSARGGGSDPQHF. CDR3 coding DNA: TGCAGCGCGAGAGGGGGAGGGAGTGATCCCCAGCATTTT. The entire variable domain, with the rest obtained from reference TRBV29-1 and TRBJ1-5, is as follows: SAVISQKPSRDICQRGTSLTIQCQVDSQVTMMFWYRQQPGQSLTLIATANQGSEATYESGFVIDKFPISRPNLTFSTLTVSNMSPEDSSIYLCSARGGGSDPQHFGDGTRLSIL.

Comments on this clone: Germline is not matched at one junction end, which may reflect a read error. The chain uses TRBV5-4 and TRBJ2-1, with unresolved D. The V gene's germline CDR1 is SGHNT and CDR2 YYREEE (reference sequence). This CDR3 has 16 amino acids. The CDR3 sequence: CASGLPNQRLYNEQFF. The CDR3, as DNA: TGTGCCAGCGGCTTACCGAACCAGCGATTATACAATGAGCAGTTCTTC.

This clone has a handful of counts. The CDR3 spells CSVDRGVNTEAFF. CDR3 in DNA: TGCAGCGTTGACAGGGGGGTGAACACTGAAGCTTTCTTT. The chain recombines TRBV29-1 with TRBJ1-1; 7 positions match TRBD1. J gave up 0 bases and V 3 bases, and 1 base lay outside the gene matches. Germline V gene sequence: CDR1 SQVTM, CDR2 ANQGSEA. The CDR3 is 13 residues long.